There are a few counts of the clone carrying this T cell receptor beta chain. What it binds is unknown. The CDR3 has 15 amino acids. Germline V gene sequence: CDR1 MNHNS, CDR2 SASEGT. J was trimmed by 12 bases and V by 2 bases; bases with no gene match: 11. When samples were unsorted, 75 million to 95 million PBMCs were used for genomic DNA. Sequencing used immunoSEQ multiplex PCR; TCRdb keeps in-frame clones, though not all of them. The data show some 490,000 clones, with roughly 80% seen just once and approximately 12% held by the top ten. These data originate in a study of shared clonotypes between healthy human individuals. Findings and caveats of the study: Owing to a small donor count, the genetic and exposure-history diversity represented was limited. Clonotype sharing among donors, it was expected, would be affected by sequencing depth.

This clonotype was obtained from a woman aged 35 to 49 in good health. Some clones in this sample may be carry-over from other donors' samples. Input material: PBMCs. The chain joins TRBV6-1 to TRBJ2-1, with TRBD2 matching over 9 bases. The CDR3 loop reads CASSEWSLAGEWQFF. The DNA for the CDR3 is TGTGCCAGCAGTGAATGGTCCTTAGCGGGAGAATGGCAGTTCTTC.